The TCR beta chain under discussion was sequenced for a study of cytomegalovirus exposure and HLA in healthy donors. The study's findings and limits: Among immune exposure information, only CMV serostatus was available. Despite most TCR sequences being rare, some public TCRs occurred in many donors. Accurate prediction of most subjects' HLA-A and HLA-B alleles from TCR beta sequences was reported. Association with HLA alleles at 0.05 false discovery rate was found for around 15,000 TCR beta sequences in a later analysis.

This clone was seen more than once but under ten times. Its specificity is unknown. The PCR made use of 60 Vbeta and 13 Jbeta primers. Assay used: immunoSEQ multiplex PCR; TCRdb lists only in-frame clones, some missing. The sample contains about 120,000 clones, just over 65% of which appear only once. There are 14 residues in the CDR3. V trimming: 9 bases; J trimming: 2 bases; junction bases outside the gene matches: 8. Germline V lookup: CDR1 LNHNV, CDR2 YYDKDF (reference sequence). Source material: PBMCs. The receptor was derived from a man between 18 and 29 years old in good health and CMV-seronegative. The chain links TRBV15 to TRBJ2-7, with 9 nucleotides matching TRBD1. The CDR3 nucleotides are TGTGCCACAGGCGGACAGGGGAGCACCTACGAGCAGTACTTC. Its protein product is CATGGQGSTYEQYF.